This T cell receptor (beta chain) appears in the sequencing data of a study of response to subunit inactivated influenza vaccine. TCRdb reprocessed the RT-PCR reads with MiXCR, giving one entry per CDR3 protein. The table lists fewer than 700,000 distinct CDR3 sequences, over 10% of them singletons, with around 12% in the top ten. Germline V gene sequence: CDR1 SGHRS, CDR2 YFSETQ. Trimming cost V 0 bases and J 6 bases; bases outside gene matches: 5. This CDR3 is 16 amino acids long. The chain has TRBV5-1 and TRBJ2-7; 14 bases align to TRBD2. The source material was PBMCs from blood, sampled about 6 weeks after vaccination. This sequence originates from a man in his forties or fifties who received an inactivated influenza vaccine. The CDR3 bases are TGCGCCAGCAGCTTGGGACTAGCGGGAGGGCCGGCCGAGCAGTACTTC. Translation gives CASSLGLAGGPAEQYF.